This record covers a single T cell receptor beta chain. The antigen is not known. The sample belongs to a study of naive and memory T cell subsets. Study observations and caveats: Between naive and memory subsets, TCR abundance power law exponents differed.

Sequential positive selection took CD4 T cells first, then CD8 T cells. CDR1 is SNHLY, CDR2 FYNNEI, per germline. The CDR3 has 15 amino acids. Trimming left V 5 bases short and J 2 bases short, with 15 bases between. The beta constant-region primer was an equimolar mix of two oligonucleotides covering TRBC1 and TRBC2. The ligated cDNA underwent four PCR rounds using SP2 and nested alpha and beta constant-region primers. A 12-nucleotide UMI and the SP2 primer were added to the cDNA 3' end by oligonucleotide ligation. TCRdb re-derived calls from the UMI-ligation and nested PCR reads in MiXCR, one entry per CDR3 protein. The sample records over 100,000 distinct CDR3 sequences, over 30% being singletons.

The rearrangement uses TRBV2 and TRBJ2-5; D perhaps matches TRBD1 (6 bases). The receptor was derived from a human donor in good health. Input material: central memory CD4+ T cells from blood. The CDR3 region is CASSITRGEQETQYF. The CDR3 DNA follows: TGTGCCAGCAGTATAACCAGGGGCGAACAAGAGACCCAGTACTTC.